This TCR beta chain was identified during a study of blood T cell repertoires in COVID-19. The CDR3 sequence is 19 residues long. Germline V gene sequence: CDR1 SEHNR, CDR2 FQNEAQ (reference sequence). The ends lost 5 bases at V and 5 bases at J; junction bases unmatched: 22. The protocol was immunoSEQ multiplex PCR, while the TCRdb copy is restricted to in-frame clones and leaves out a portion. Of about 270,000 clones in the sample, 85% to 95% were seen once. Participant age was roughly 18 to 95 years, and participants resided in 25 or so US areas. Each participant's cohort was designated according to participant-reported clinical history.

The chain recombines TRBV7-9 with TRBJ2-7; 9 bases match TRBD2. The specimen was PBMCs or T cells enriched from blood (not recorded which). The sequence came from a man in his forties who had been exposed to COVID-19. The CDR3 DNA sequence: TGTGCCAGCAGCCCACCGAAATTGGGCATCGGGAGCGGGAGGAACGAGCAGTACTTC. The encoded protein is CASSPPKLGIGSGRNEQYF.